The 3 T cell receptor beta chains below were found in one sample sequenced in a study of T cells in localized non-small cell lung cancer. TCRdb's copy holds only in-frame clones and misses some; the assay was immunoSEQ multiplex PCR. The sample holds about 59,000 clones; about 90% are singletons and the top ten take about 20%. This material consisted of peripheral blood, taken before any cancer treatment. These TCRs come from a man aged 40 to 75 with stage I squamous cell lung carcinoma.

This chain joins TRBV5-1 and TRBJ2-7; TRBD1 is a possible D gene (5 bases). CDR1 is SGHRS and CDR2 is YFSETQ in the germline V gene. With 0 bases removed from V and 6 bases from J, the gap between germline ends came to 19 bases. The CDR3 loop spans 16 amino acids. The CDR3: CASSLAVSSTAGEQYF. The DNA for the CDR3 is TGCGCCAGCAGCTTGGCCGTCAGTTCGACAGCCGGCGAGCAGTACTTC.

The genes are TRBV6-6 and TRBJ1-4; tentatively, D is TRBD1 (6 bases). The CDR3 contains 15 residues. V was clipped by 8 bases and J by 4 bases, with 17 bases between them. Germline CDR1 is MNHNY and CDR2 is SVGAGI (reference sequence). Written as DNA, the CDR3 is TGTGCCAGCGCGCAGGGGAGGGGGTATAATGAAAAACTGTTTTTT. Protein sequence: CASAQGRGYNEKLFF.

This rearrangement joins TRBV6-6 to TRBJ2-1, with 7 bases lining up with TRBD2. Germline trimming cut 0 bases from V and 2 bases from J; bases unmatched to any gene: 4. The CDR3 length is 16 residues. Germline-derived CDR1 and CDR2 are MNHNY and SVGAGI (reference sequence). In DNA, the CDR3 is TGTGCCAGCAGTTACTCGGGACTAACCACCTACAATGAGCAGTTCTTC. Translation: CASSYSGLTTYNEQFF.